The 26 T cell receptor beta chains reported below all come from one sample, sequenced in a study of monozygotic twins with inflammatory bowel disease. From its re-call of the 5' RACE reads, TCRdb lists each CDR3 protein once, without DNA. The sample's table shows approximately 340,000 distinct CDR3 sequences. Specimen: blood. These receptors were taken from a human donor with ulcerative colitis or Crohn's disease, or a healthy co-twin of an affected twin (not recorded which).

This sequence joins TRBV4-1 and TRBJ1-5; TCRdb picks TRBD1, but there is no DNA to check that call. The CDR3 has 13 residues. The germline gives CDR1 MGHRA, CDR2 YSYEKL. The chain's CDR3 is CASSQPLGGPQHF.

This rearrangement joins TRBV12-3 or TRBV12-4 to TRBJ2-7; the D call from TCRdb, TRBD1, cannot be confirmed without DNA. The CDR3 consists of 12 residues. This chain's CDR3 is CASTRPPGEQYF.

V is TRBV5-1 and J is TRBJ2-7. Looked up from germline, CDR1 is SGHRS and CDR2 is YFSETQ. The CDR3 is 15 residues long. CDR3 protein: CASSLAEISSYEQYF.

This chain connects TRBV6-1 to TRBJ2-7; TCRdb's D gene call, TRBD2, goes unchecked for lack of DNA. Germline CDR1 reads MNHNS; CDR2 reads SASEGT. The CDR3 totals 13 residues. The CDR3 here is CASTAGGAYEQYF.

This chain joins TRBV4-1 and TRBJ2-5; there is no DNA to check the TCRdb D call of TRBD1. This CDR3 spans 16 amino acids. CDR1 is MGHRA and CDR2 is YSYEKL in the germline V gene. The CDR3 reads CASSHLGQGEKETQYF.

The chain carries TRBV28 and TRBJ2-7. There are 16 residues in the CDR3. The germline V gene encodes CDR1 MDHEN and CDR2 SYDVKM. This CDR3 is CASSLETTGKTYEQYF.

This rearrangement joins TRBV4-1 to TRBJ2-1; TCRdb selects TRBD1, and the lack of DNA leaves this call unchecked. The CDR3 extends over 15 amino acids. Germline V gene data show CDR1 as MGHRA and CDR2 as YSYEKL. CDR3 region: CASSQQTGEYNEQFF.

This sequence joins TRBV3-1 and TRBJ1-2; as DNA is missing, the TRBD1 call by TCRdb cannot be tested. The germline V gene encodes CDR1 LGHDT and CDR2 YNNKEL (reference sequence). CDR3 size: 14 residues. This chain's CDR3 is CASSQGQGRLGYTF.

The V gene is TRBV28, the J gene TRBJ2-7; TCRdb designates TRBD2, a call that cannot be tested without DNA. This CDR3 comprises 16 residues. Germline V lookup: CDR1 MDHEN, CDR2 SYDVKM. CDR3 protein: CASSQGPFVSFYEQYF. Using reference TRBV28 and TRBJ2-7 for the parts outside the CDR3, the full variable domain is DVKVTQSSRYLVKRTGEKVFLECVQDMDHENMFWYRQDPGLGLRLIYFSYDVKMKEKGDIPEGYSVSREKKERFSLILESASTNQTSMYLCASSQGPFVSFYEQYFGPGTRLTVT.

V gene TRBV9 combines with J gene TRBJ2-3; lacking DNA, the TRBD2 call made by TCRdb goes unchecked. The CDR3 loop spans 15 amino acids. Germline CDR1 reads SGDLS; CDR2 reads YYNGEE. The CDR3 reads CASSVDVGAVDTQYF. The full variable domain, rest sourced from reference TRBV9 and TRBJ2-3, is DSGVTQTPKHLITATGQRVTLRCSPRSGDLSVYWYQQSLDQGLQFLIQYYNGEERAKGNILERFSAQQFPDLHSELNLSSLELGDSALYFCASSVDVGAVDTQYFGPGTRLTVL.

The chain combines TRBV6-5 with TRBJ2-2; TCRdb gives TRBD1 as the D gene, but with no DNA this cannot be confirmed. From germline, CDR1 is MNHEY and CDR2 SVGAGI. This CDR3 has 14 residues. CDR3 in amino acids: CASSYSRGTGELFF.

CDR3 loop: CASSPWGAHEQYF. V is TRBV3-1 and J is TRBJ2-7; with no DNA, the TCRdb D assignment of TRBD1 cannot be verified. The CDR3 is made up of 13 amino acids. CDR1 is LGHDT and CDR2 is YNNKEL in the germline V gene (reference sequence).

The chain has TRBV5-5 and TRBJ2-7; TCRdb gives TRBD1 as the D gene, but with no DNA this cannot be confirmed. The CDR3 extends over 15 amino acids. Germline V gene lookup returns CDR1 SGHKS and CDR2 YYEKEE (reference sequence). This CDR3 is CASSLRTGTSYEQYF.

This chain links TRBV5-6 with TRBJ1-5; TCRdb's D call, TRBD1, is unchecked because there is no DNA. Germline V gene sequence: CDR1 SGHDT, CDR2 YYEEEE. This CDR3 is built from 15 residues. CDR3 in amino acids: CASSSTGRVNQPQHF.

The chain employs TRBV7-2 and TRBJ1-6; no DNA is available, so the TRBD1 call from TCRdb remains unchecked. Germline-derived CDR1 and CDR2 are SGHTA and FQGNSA. The length of the CDR3 is 14 residues. CDR3 sequence: CASSLSRERPPLHF. Looking up the rest from reference TRBV7-2 and TRBJ1-6 gives the full variable domain: GAGVSQSPSNKVTEKGKDVELRCDPISGHTALYWYRQSLGQGLEFLIYFQGNSAPDKSGLPSDRFSAERTGGSVSTLTIQRTQQEDSAVYLCASSLSRERPPLHFGNGTRLTVT.

The genes are TRBV4-3 and TRBJ1-6; without DNA, the TCRdb call of TRBD1 cannot be checked. Germline CDR1 reads LGHNA; CDR2 reads YSLEER. This CDR3 has 13 amino acids. This CDR3 reads CASAGGSDSPLHF.

The chain joins TRBV4-1 to TRBJ2-1; TCRdb reports TRBD2, a call that lacks DNA to check it against. The germline V gene encodes CDR1 MGHRA and CDR2 YSYEKL. This CDR3 spans 16 amino acids. CDR3 sequence reads: CASSQAPGLGGSEQFF.

The chain combines TRBV20-1 with TRBJ2-7; TCRdb selects TRBD2, and the lack of DNA leaves this call unchecked. The CDR3 loop spans 12 amino acids. Germline CDR1 is DFQATT and CDR2 is SNEGSKA (reference sequence). CDR3 region: CSAPTSTYEQYF.

This rearrangement joins TRBV7-2 to TRBJ1-5. Germline V gene data show CDR1 as SGHTA and CDR2 as FQGNSA. CDR3 size: 15 residues. Here the CDR3 reads CASSLTVAVNQPQHF.

The chain employs TRBV20-1 and TRBJ2-7; with no DNA, the TCRdb D assignment of TRBD1 cannot be verified. The CDR3 length is 15 residues. Germline V gene data show CDR1 as DFQATT and CDR2 as SNEGSKA (reference sequence). The CDR3 spells CSARDPLTGIYEQYF.

The rearrangement joins TRBV24-1 to TRBJ2-5. This CDR3 has 14 residues. The germline gives CDR1 KGHDR, CDR2 SFDVKD. CDR3: CATSDLVARETQYF.

This rearrangement joins TRBV21-1 to TRBJ2-7; TCRdb picks TRBD1, but there is no DNA to check that call. TRBV21-1 counts as a pseudogene. This CDR3 is built from 13 residues. CDR3 in amino acids: CASSKIQGSEQYF.

The chain joins TRBV5-1 to TRBJ2-2. The CDR3 is made up of 14 amino acids. Germline assignment: CDR1 SGHRS and CDR2 YFSETQ. CDR3 region: CASSSIVETGELFF.

V usage is TRBV28 and J usage is TRBJ2-3; TCRdb proposes TRBD1, but this gene call is untestable without DNA. The CDR3 is 13 amino acids. Germline V gene data show CDR1 as MDHEN and CDR2 as SYDVKM. The CDR3 is CASSPYTGGTQYF.

This sequence joins TRBV3-1 and TRBJ1-2; absent DNA, TCRdb's TRBD1 call cannot be checked. CDR1 LGHDT and CDR2 YNNKEL come from the germline V gene (reference sequence). CDR3 size: 13 residues. CDR3 sequence reads: CASSQIRTSGYTF.

The chain couples TRBV5-1 to TRBJ2-5; the D call of TRBD2 rests on TCRdb alone, since no DNA is present to check it. The CDR3 consists of 14 residues. Germline CDR1 is SGHRS and CDR2 is YFSETQ. CDR3 in amino acids: CASRDDRAGETQYF. The full variable domain, in which reference TRBV5-1 and TRBJ2-5 provide the parts outside the CDR3, is KAGVTQTPRYLIKTRGQQVTLSCSPISGHRSVSWYQQTPGQGLQFLFEYFSETQRNKGNFPGRFSGRQFSNSRSEMNVSTLELGDSALYLCASRDDRAGETQYFGPGTRLLVL.